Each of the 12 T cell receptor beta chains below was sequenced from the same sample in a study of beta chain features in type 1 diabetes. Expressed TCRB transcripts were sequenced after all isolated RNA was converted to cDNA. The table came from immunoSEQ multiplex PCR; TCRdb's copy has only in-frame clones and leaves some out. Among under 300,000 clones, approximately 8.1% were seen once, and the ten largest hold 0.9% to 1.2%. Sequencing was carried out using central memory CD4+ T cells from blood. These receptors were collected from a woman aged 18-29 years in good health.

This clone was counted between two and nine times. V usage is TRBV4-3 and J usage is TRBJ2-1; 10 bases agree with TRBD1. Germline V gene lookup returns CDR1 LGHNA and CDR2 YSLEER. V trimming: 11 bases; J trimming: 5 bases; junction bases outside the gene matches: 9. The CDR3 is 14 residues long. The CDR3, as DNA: TGCGCCTCTCAAACGGGACAGGGGAACAATGAGCAGTTCTTC. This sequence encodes CASQTGQGNNEQFF.

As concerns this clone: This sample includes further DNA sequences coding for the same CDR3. The CDR3 spells CASSEPGAGTDTQYF. The CDR3 nucleotides read TGTGCCAGCAGTGAGCCCGGGGCGGGCACAGATACGCAGTATTTT. The V gene is TRBV6-1, the J gene TRBJ2-3; D tentatively reads TRBD1 or TRBD2 (5 bases each). This CDR3 spans 15 amino acids. Germline-derived CDR1 and CDR2 are MNHNS and SASEGT. V dropped 3 bases and J dropped 1 base, with 11 bases sitting between them.

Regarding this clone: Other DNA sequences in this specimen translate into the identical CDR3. The CDR3 region is CASSFRGPTDTQYF. CDR3 nucleotide sequence: TGTGCCAGCAGCTTCAGGGGGCCGACAGATACGCAGTATTTT. The chain combines TRBV7-2 with TRBJ2-3, with 8 bases lining up with TRBD1. Looked up from germline, CDR1 is SGHTA and CDR2 is FQGNSA. The CDR3 runs 14 residues. Unmatched junction bases numbered 2, after V lost 3 bases and J lost 3 bases.

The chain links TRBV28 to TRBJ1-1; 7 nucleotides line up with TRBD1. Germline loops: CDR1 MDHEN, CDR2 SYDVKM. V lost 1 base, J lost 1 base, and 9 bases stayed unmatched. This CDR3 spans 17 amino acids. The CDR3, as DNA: TGTGCCAGCAGTTTATCGTGGGGACAGAGAACGAACACTGAAGCTTTCTTT. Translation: CASSLSWGQRTNTEAFF.

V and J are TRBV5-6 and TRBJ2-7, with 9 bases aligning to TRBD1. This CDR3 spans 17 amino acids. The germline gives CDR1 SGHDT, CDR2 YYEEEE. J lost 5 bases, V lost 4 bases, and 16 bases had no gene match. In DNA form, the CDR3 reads TGTGCCAGCAGCGTCAGAGTCCGGGACAGGGCGGACAACGAGCAGTACTTC. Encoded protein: CASSVRVRDRADNEQYF.

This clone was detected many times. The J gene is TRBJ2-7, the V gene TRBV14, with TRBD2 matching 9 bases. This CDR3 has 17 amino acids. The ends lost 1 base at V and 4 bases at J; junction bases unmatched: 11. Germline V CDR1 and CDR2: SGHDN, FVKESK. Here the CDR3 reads CASSQGLRGRAGYEQYF. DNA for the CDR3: TGTGCCAGCAGCCAAGGGCTCCGCGGGAGGGCCGGTTACGAGCAGTACTTC.

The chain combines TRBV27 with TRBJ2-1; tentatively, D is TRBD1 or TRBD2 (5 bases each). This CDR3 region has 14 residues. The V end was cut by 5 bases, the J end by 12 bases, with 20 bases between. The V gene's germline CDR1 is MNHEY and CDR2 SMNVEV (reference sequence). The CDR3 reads CASSPSWGSAPQFF. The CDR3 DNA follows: TGTGCCAGCAGTCCTAGCTGGGGGTCGGCCCCGCAGTTCTTC.

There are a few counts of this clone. The CDR3 DNA reads as TGTGCCAGCGGGCAGGGGGATGCCCTCTATGGCTACACCTTC. Translating gives CASGQGDALYGYTF. The V gene is TRBV7-8, the J gene TRBJ1-2; 7 bases are a match to TRBD1. Losses at the gene ends were 8 bases for V and 4 bases for J; bases not matched to a gene: 10. The CDR3 runs 14 residues. Germline-derived CDR1 and CDR2 are SGHVS and FQNEAQ.

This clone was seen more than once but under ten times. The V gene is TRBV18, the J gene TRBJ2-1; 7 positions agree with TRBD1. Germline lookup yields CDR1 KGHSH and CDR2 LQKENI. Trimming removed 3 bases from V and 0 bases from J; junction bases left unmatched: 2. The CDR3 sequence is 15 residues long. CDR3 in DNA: TGTGCCAGCTCACCGGGACAGAGCTCCTACAATGAGCAGTTCTTC. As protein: CASSPGQSSYNEQFF.

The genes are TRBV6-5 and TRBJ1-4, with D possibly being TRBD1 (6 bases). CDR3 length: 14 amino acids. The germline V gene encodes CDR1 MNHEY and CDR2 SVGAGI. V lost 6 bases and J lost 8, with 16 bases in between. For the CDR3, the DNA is TGTGCCAGCAGCCAGTCGGGGGCGGGAGAAAAACTGTTTTTT. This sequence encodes CASSQSGAGEKLFF.

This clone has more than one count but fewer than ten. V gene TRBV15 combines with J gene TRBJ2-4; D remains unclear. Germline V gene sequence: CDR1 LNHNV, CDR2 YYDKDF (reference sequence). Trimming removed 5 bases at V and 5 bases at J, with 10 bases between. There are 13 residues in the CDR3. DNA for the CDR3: TGTGCCACCAGCTCCAGCGACCAAAACATTCAGTACTTC. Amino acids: CATSSSDQNIQYF. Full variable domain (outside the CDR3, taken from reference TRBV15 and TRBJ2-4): DAMVIQNPRYQVTQFGKPVTLSCSQTLNHNVMYWYQQKSSQAPKLLFHYYDKDFNNEADTPDNFQSRRPNTSFCFLDIRSPGLGDTAMYLCATSSSDQNIQYFGAGTRLSVL.

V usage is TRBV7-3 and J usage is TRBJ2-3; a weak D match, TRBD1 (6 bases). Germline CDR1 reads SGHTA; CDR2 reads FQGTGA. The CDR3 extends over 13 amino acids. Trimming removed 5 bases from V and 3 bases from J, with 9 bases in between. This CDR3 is CASSRTGTDTQYF. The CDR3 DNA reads TGTGCCAGCAGCAGAACAGGGACAGATACGCAGTATTTT.